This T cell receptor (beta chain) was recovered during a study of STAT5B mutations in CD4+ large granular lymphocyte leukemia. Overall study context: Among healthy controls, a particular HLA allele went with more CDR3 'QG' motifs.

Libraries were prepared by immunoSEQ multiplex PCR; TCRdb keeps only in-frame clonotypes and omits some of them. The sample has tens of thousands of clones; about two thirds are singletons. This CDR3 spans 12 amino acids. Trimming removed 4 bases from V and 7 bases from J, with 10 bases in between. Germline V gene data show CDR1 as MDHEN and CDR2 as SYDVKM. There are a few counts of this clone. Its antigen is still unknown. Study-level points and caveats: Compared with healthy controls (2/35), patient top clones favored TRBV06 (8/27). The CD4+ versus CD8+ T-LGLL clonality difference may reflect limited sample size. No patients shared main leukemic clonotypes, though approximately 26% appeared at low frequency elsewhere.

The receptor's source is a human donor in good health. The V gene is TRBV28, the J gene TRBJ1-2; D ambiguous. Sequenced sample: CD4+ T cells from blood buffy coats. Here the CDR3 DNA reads TGTGCCAGCAGTTCGGTGTGGAGTGGCTACACCTTC. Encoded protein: CASSSVWSGYTF.